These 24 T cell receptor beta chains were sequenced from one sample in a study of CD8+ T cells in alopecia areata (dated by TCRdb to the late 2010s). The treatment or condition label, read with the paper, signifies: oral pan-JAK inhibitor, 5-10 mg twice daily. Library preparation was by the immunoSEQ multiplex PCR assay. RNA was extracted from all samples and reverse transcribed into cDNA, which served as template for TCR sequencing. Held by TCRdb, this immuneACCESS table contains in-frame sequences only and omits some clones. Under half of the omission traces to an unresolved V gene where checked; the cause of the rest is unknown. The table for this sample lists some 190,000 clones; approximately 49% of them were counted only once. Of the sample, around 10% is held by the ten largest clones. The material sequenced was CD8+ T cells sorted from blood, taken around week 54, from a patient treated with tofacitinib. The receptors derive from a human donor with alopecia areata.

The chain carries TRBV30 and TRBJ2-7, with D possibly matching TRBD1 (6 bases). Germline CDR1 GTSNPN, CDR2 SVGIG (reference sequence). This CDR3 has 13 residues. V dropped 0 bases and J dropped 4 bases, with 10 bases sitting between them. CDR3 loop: CAWSVWDKYEQYF. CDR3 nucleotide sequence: TGTGCCTGGAGTGTATGGGACAAATACGAGCAGTACTTC.

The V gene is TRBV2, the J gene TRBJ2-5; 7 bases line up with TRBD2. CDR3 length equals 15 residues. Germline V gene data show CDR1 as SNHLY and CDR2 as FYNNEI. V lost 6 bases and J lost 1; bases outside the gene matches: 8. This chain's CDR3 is CASRGRDFSQETQYF. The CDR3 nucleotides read TGTGCCAGCAGGGGGAGGGACTTTAGCCAAGAGACCCAGTACTTC.

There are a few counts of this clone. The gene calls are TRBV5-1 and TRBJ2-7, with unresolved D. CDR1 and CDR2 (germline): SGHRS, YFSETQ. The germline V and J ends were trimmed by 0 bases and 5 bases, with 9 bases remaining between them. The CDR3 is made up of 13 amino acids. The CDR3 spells CASSLDGWNEQYF. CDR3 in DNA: TGCGCCAGCAGCTTGGATGGGTGGAACGAGCAGTACTTC.

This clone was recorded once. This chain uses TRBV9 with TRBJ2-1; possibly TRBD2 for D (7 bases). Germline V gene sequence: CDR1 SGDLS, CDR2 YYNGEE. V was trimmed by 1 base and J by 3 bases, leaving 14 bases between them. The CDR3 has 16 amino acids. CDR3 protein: CASSVSQRGGYNEQFF. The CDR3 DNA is TGTGCCAGCAGCGTAAGTCAGAGGGGGGGCTACAATGAGCAGTTCTTC.

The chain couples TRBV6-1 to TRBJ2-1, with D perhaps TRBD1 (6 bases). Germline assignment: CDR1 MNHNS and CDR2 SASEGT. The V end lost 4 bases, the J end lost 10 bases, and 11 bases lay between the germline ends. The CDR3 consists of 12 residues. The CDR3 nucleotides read TGTGCCAGCAGTGCACAGGGTAACGAGCAGTTCTTC. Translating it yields CASSAQGNEQFF.

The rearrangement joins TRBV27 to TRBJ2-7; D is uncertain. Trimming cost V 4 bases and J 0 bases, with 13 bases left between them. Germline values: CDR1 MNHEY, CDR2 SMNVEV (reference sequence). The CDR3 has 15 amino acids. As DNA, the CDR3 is TGTGCCAGCAGTTCGTCCGCGAAGAGCTCCTACGAGCAGTACTTC. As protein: CASSSSAKSSYEQYF.

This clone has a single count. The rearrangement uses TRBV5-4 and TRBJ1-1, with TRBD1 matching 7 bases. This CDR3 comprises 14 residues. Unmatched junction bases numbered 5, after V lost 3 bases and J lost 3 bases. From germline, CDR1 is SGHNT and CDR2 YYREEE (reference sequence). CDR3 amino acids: CASSSPTGYTEAFF. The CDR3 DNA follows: TGTGCCAGCAGCTCACCGACAGGGTACACTGAAGCTTTCTTT. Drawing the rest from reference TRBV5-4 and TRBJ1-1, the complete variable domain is ETGVTQSPTHLIKTRGQQVTLRCSSQSGHNTVSWYQQALGQGPQFIFQYYREEENGRGNFPPRFSGLQFPNYSSELNVNALELDDSALYLCASSSPTGYTEAFFGQGTRLTVV.

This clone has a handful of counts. CDR3 in amino acids: CASSIDREYNEQFF. The CDR3 DNA follows: TGTGCCAGTAGTATAGATCGAGAATACAATGAGCAGTTCTTC. The V call is TRBV19, the J call TRBJ2-1, with D hard to call. Trimming shortened V by 0 bases and J by 4 bases, and 7 bases separated the two germline ends. Germline assignment: CDR1 LNHDA and CDR2 SQIVND (reference sequence). This CDR3 is built from 14 residues. The whole variable domain, filled in from reference TRBV19 and TRBJ2-1, reads DGGITQSPKYLFRKEGQNVTLSCEQNLNHDAMYWYRQDPGQGLRLIYYSQIVNDFQKGDIAEGYSVSREKKESFPLTVTSAQKNPTAFYLCASSIDREYNEQFFGPGTRLTVL.

The CDR3 DNA follows: TGTGCCAGCAGCCCCCAGCGTGGACAGACGAAGTATGGCTACACCTTC. It translates to CASSPQRGQTKYGYTF. This chain joins TRBV9 and TRBJ1-2, with D tentatively TRBD1 (6 bases). V lost 4 bases, J lost 5 bases, and 21 bases lay in between. This CDR3 has 16 amino acids. Per germline, CDR1 SGDLS and CDR2 YYNGEE.

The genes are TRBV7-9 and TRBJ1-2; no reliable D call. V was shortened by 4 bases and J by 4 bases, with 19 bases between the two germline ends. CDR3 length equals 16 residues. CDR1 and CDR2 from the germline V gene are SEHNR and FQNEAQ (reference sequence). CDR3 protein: CASSSTGSELIYGYTF. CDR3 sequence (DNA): TGTGCCAGCAGCTCGACCGGGTCCGAGCTCATCTATGGCTACACCTTC.

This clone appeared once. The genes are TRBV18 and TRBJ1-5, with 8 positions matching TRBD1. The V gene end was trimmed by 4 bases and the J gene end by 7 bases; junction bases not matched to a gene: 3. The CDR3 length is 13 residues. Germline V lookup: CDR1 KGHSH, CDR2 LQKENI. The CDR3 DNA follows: TGTGCCAGCTCACTGGACAGGGACCAGCCCCAGCATTTT. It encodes CASSLDRDQPQHF.

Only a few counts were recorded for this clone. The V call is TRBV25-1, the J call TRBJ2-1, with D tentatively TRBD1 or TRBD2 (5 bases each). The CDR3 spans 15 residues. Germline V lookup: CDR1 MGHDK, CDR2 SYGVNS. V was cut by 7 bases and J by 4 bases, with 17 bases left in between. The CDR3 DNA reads TGTGCCAGCACCGAACAGGAGGAGGAATACAATGAGCAGTTCTTC. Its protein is CASTEQEEEYNEQFF. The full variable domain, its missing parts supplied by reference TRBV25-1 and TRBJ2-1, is EADIYQTPRYLVIGTGKKITLECSQTMGHDKMYWYQQDPGMELHLIHYSYGVNSTEKGDLSSESTVSRIRTEHFPLTLESARPSHTSQYLCASTEQEEEYNEQFFGPGTRLTVL.

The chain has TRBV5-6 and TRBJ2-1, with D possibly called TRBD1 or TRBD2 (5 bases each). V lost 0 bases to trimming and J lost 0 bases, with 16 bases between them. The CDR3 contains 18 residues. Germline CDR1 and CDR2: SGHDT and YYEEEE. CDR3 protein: CASSLGAGTLSSYNEQFF. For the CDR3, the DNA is TGTGCCAGCAGCTTGGGGGCAGGGACCCTGAGCTCCTACAATGAGCAGTTCTTC.

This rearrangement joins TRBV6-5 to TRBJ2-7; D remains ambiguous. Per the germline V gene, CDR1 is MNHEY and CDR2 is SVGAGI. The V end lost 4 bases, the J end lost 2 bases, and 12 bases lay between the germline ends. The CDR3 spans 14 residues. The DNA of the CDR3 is TGTGCCAGCAGTTCCGACATACCTCCCTACGAGCAGTACTTC. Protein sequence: CASSSDIPPYEQYF.

The CDR3 DNA sequence: TGTGCCAGCAGCCTGAACCGTGTGGGACAGGGGTCCGGGGAGCTGTTTTTT. Its translation: CASSLNRVGQGSGELFF. V and J are TRBV7-2 and TRBJ2-2; 10 positions match TRBD1. Germline CDR1 reads SGHTA; CDR2 reads FQGNSA. The junction had 12 bases not matched to a gene; V was cut back by 5 bases and J by 6 bases. The CDR3 covers 17 residues.

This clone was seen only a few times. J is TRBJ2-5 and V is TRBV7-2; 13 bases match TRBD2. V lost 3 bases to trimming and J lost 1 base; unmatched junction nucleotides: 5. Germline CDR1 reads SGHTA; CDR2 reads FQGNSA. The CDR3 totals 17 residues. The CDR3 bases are TGTGCCAGCAGCTTCGGACTAGCGGGGGTACTCCAAGAGACCCAGTACTTC. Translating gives CASSFGLAGVLQETQYF.

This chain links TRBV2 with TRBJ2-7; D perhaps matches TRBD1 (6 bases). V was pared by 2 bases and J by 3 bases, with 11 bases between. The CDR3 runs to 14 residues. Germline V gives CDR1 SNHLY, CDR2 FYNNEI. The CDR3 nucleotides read TGTGCCAGCAGTGAACTCGGACAGAGCTACGAGCAGTACTTC. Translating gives CASSELGQSYEQYF.

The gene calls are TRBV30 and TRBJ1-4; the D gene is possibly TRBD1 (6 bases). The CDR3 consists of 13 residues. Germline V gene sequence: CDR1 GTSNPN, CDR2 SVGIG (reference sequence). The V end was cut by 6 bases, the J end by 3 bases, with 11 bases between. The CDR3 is CACYRAANEKLFF. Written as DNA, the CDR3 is TGTGCCTGCTACAGGGCGGCTAATGAAAAACTGTTTTTT.

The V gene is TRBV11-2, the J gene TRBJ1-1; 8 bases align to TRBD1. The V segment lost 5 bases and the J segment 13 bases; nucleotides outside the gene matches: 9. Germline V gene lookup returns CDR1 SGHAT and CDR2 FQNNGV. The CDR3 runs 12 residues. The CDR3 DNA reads TGTGCCAGCAGCGAGGGACAGGTGTTACATTTCTTT. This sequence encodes CASSEGQVLHFF. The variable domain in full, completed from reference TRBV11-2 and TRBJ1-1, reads EAGVAQSPRYKIIEKRQSVAFWCNPISGHATLYWYQQILGQGPKLLIQFQNNGVVDDSQLPKDRFSAERLKGVDSTLKIQPAKLEDSAVYLCASSEGQVLHFFGQGTRLTVV.

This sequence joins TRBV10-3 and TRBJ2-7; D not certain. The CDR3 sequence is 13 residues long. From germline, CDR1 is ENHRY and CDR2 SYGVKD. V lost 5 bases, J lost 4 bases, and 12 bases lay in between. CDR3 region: CAISQDGSYEQYF. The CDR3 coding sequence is TGTGCCATCAGTCAGGACGGTTCATACGAGCAGTACTTC.

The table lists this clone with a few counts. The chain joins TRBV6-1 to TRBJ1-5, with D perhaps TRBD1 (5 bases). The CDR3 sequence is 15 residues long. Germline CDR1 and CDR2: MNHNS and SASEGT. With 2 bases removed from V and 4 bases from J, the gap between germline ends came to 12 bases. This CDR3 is CASSEWGVANQPQHF. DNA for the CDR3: TGTGCCAGCAGTGAATGGGGGGTGGCAAATCAGCCCCAGCATTTT.

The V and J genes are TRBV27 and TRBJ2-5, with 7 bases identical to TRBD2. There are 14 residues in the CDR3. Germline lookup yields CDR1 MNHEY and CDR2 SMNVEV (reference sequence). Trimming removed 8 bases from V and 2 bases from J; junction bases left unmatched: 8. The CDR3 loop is CASSASGVQETQYF. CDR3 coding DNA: TGTGCCAGCTCGGCTAGCGGTGTTCAAGAGACCCAGTACTTC.

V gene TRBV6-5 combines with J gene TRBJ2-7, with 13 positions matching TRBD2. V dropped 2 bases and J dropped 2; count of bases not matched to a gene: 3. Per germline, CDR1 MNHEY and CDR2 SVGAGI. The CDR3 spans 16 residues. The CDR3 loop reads CASSYGTSGDTYEQYF. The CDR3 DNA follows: TGTGCCAGCAGTTACGGGACTAGCGGGGACACCTACGAGCAGTACTTC.

The CDR3 region is CAWSVVAGETQYF. CDR3 coding DNA: TGTGCCTGGAGTGTAGTCGCCGGAGAGACCCAGTACTTC. The chain combines TRBV30 with TRBJ2-5; D is ambiguous. The CDR3 has 13 residues. Germline lookup yields CDR1 GTSNPN and CDR2 SVGIG (reference sequence). With 0 bases removed from V and 4 bases from J, the gap between germline ends came to 9 bases.